The 8 T cell receptor beta chains in this list originate from one sample, sequenced in a study of PD-1 blockade in mismatch repair-deficient tumors. Repertoires were generated with immunoSEQ multiplex PCR, while TCRdb's copy carries only in-frame clones and drops some. The sample includes roughly 130,000 clones, 88% of them seen just once. The starting material was peripheral blood, obtained about 17 months after starting pembrolizumab. The receptors were gathered from an adult with mismatch repair-deficient cancer.

V and J are TRBV4-3 and TRBJ2-7; D gene unclear. The germline CDR1 and CDR2 sequences are LGHNA and YSLEER. CDR3 length: 15 residues. V lost 0 bases to trimming and J lost 3 bases, with 12 bases between them. DNA of the CDR3: TGCGCCAGCAGCCAAGAACCCCAGGCCCTCTACGAGCAGTACTTC. It codes for CASSQEPQALYEQYF.

This rearrangement joins TRBV5-1 to TRBJ1-1; D is unresolved. The length of the CDR3 is 12 residues. CDR1 is SGHRS, CDR2 YFSETQ, per germline. Trimming stripped 6 bases from V and 6 bases from J, with 12 bases between. Here the CDR3 reads CASMGQRSEAFF. The CDR3 region has the DNA TGCGCCAGCATGGGCCAGAGGTCTGAAGCTTTCTTT.

This clone was seen just once. The chain couples TRBV7-2 to TRBJ1-5, with no clear D. Trimming took 1 base from V and 4 from J, leaving 8 bases between them. The CDR3 is made up of 14 amino acids. CDR1 and CDR2 from the germline V gene are SGHTA and FQGNSA. CDR3 sequence (DNA): TGTGCCAGCAGCTTAGGGGTGGGGAATCAGCCCCAGCATTTT. It is translated as CASSLGVGNQPQHF.

The V call is TRBV6-5, the J call TRBJ1-1; D remains unclear. V lost 5 bases and J lost 0, with 7 bases in between. In germline, CDR1 is MNHEY, CDR2 SVGAGI. The CDR3 has 13 amino acids. The DNA for the CDR3 is TGTGCCAGCAGTCCGGCCTTGAACACTGAAGCTTTCTTT. It encodes CASSPALNTEAFF.

This chain uses TRBV14 with TRBJ2-7; a weak D match, TRBD2 (5 bases). The CDR3 runs 14 residues. Per the germline V gene, CDR1 is SGHDN and CDR2 is FVKESK. The V gene lost 5 bases and the J gene lost 4 bases, with 15 bases spanning the gap. The CDR3 loop is CASSSGLGGYEQYF. For the CDR3, the DNA is TGTGCCAGCAGCTCCGGACTCGGAGGATACGAGCAGTACTTC.

The gene calls are TRBV7-3 and TRBJ2-1; 9 bases are a match to TRBD2. There are 16 residues in the CDR3. The germline V gene encodes CDR1 SGHTA and CDR2 FQGTGA. J was trimmed by 0 bases and V by 5 bases; bases with no gene match: 5. The CDR3 loop is CASSASSGSSYNEQFF. As DNA, the CDR3 is TGTGCCAGCAGCGCAAGTAGCGGGAGCTCCTACAATGAGCAGTTCTTC.

This chain links TRBV19 with TRBJ1-5; D possibly corresponds to TRBD1 (6 bases). The V end lost 0 bases, the J end lost 4 bases, and 13 bases lay between the germline ends. Germline V CDR1 and CDR2: LNHDA, SQIVND (reference sequence). The CDR3 is 16 amino acids. In DNA, the CDR3 is TGTGCCAGTAGTATAGACCCTGGACAGTTTAATCAGCCCCAGCATTTT. It translates to CASSIDPGQFNQPQHF. Supplemented by reference TRBV19 and TRBJ1-5, the full variable domain reads DGGITQSPKYLFRKEGQNVTLSCEQNLNHDAMYWYRQDPGQGLRLIYYSQIVNDFQKGDIAEGYSVSREKKESFPLTVTSAQKNPTAFYLCASSIDPGQFNQPQHFGDGTRLSIL.

The chain joins TRBV28 to TRBJ2-7, with D unclear. Germline assignment: CDR1 MDHEN and CDR2 SYDVKM. CDR3 size: 11 residues. The V and J ends lost 3 bases and 4 bases respectively, with 4 bases between them. The CDR3 spells CASSLGYEQYF. CDR3 DNA sequence: TGTGCCAGCAGTTTGGGATACGAGCAGTACTTC.